This T cell receptor beta chain was sequenced in a study of tumor and adjacent non-tumor tissue in lung cancer (dated by TCRdb to the late 2010s). Background for the entire study: By cancer type, the cohort comprised 11 to 12 adenocarcinoma patients, 2 squamous cell carcinoma patients and 1 small cell lung cancer patient. The 15 or so patients were aged about 30 to 76 years, included ten or so men and 5 women, and had TNM stage I to III disease. Sequencing produced more than 100,000,000 productive TCRbeta reads in total, an average of about 4 million reads per sample. The study compared bulk TCRbeta repertoires between lung tumor tissue and matched distant non-tumor lung tissue from fewer than 18 lung cancer patients. Some 30 paired specimens, one tumor and one normal lung sample per patient, were profiled by TCRbeta CDR3 sequencing.

Taken from the germline V gene, the CDR1 and CDR2 loops are SQVTM and ANQGSEA. Including cysteine and phenylalanine, the CDR3 has 15 amino acids. Only the CDR3 part of the read is kept: 45 bases, read in frame from the first base. V is clipped by 7 bases and J by 12 bases, and the sequence between their germline boundaries is 27 bases long. As to this clonotype: This receptor's antigen is unknown. No base quality values were provided; no much bigger clone lies one nucleotide off.

RNA was extracted from bulk unsorted tissue and checked for quality with a NanoDrop ND-1000 and an Agilent 2100. For the normal lung samples, distant non-tumor tissue was collected more than 3 cm away from the tumor edge. Newly diagnosed lung cancer patients without prior chemotherapy who had been admitted for thoracic surgery in China between August and November 2014 were enrolled as donors. The study excluded patients who had received radiotherapy or chemotherapy before or who had another cancer at the same time. Pieces of surgical tissue measuring about 1-2.1 cm3 were kept in RNAlater solution and held at -80 degrees C until needed. The investigation overall reported the following: In normal lung, the top 100 clones accounted for a significantly larger cumulative share of the repertoire than in tumor tissue. TCR diversity (inverse Simpson) was significantly higher in tumor than in normal lung tissue (about 400 vs 180, P = 0.0075, Mann-Whitney U test). Neither the sequencing platform nor unique molecular identifiers are mentioned in the methods. Peripheral blood was not sequenced, so blood TCRbeta repertoires in these lung cancer patients were not examined. The cohort had only around 14 patients, and the authors noted that larger samples and more detailed clinical data are needed. TCR diversity was significantly higher in younger patients, and higher tumor TCR diversity was associated with shorter overall and disease-free survival.

The protocol used for the library was multiplex PCR. The sequencer listed for this sample is Illumina HiSeq 2500. TCRbeta libraries were constructed through three rounds of nested PCR with primers (Table S4) according to protocols modified from ARM-PCR. Before sequencing, PCR products of 200-500 bp were cut from the gel and purified using the QIAquick gel extraction kit. In the original analysis: Reads were cleaned with Trimmomatic, merged with FLASH into complete CDR3 sequences, and assigned to V(D)J germline segments with MiTCR. VDJtools was used to compute clonal diversity as the inverse Simpson's index. A read counted as productive if the sequence was in-frame and lacked a premature stop codon. The public reads were quality trimmed at Q25 with fastp and then assembled into clones with MiXCR by TCRdb, keeping productive beta chains. A single entry per CDR3 protein holds the most common genes and DNA from its merged rows. For this entry, the V and J calls and clone size follow TCRdb and not the study's own pipeline. The sample table shows about 98,000 distinct CDR3 sequences, and 80% are seen once. Jointly, the top ten make up 30% of the sample.

The receptor was derived from a man aged 55-75 years with small cell lung cancer. Material: distant non-tumor lung tissue. The rearrangement joined TRBV29-1 to TRBJ2-2, with the D segment possibly TRBD1 or TRBD2, each aligning over 6 bases. CDR3 region: CSARPSAGGTGKLFF. The DNA sequence is TGCAGCGCTCGACCCTCGGCCGGGGGCACAGGGAAGCTGTTTTTT.